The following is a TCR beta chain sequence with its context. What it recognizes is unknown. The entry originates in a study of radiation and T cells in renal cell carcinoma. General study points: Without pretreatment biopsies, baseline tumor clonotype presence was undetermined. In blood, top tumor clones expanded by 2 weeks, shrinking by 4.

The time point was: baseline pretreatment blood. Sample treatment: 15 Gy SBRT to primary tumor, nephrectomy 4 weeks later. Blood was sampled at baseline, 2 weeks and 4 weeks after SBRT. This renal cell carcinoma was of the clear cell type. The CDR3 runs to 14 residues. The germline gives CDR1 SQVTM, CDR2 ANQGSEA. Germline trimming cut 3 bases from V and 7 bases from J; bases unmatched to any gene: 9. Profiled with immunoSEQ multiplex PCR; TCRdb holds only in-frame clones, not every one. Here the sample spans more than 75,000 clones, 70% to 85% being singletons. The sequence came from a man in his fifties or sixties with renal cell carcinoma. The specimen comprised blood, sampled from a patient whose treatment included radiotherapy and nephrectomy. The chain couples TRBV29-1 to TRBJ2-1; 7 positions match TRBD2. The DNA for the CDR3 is TGCAGCGTTGAGACCGGGACTAAATTTAATGAGCAGTTCTTC. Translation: CSVETGTKFNEQFF.